This T cell receptor (beta chain) comes out of a study of blood T cell repertoires in COVID-19. Study summary: Acute-phase and convalescent COVID-19 samples originated in the United States, Italy and Spain. T cells, B-cell-depleted T cells, or PBMCs provided the cDNA or gDNA that served as material.

Original analysis: Amplification with reference gene primers provided the estimates of nucleated cell counts. Generated by immunoSEQ multiplex PCR, the TCRdb table keeps only in-frame clones and is missing some. The DNA was the basis for D and trimming; V, J and clone size are from that table. The sample has hundreds of thousands of clones, roughly 86% seen once. Losses at the gene ends were 10 bases for V and 4 bases for J; bases not matched to a gene: 10. The CDR3 is 14 residues long. Germline V lookup: CDR1 LNHDA, CDR2 SQIVND (reference sequence). This clonotype originated in a human donor in a cohort sampled during active COVID-19. This chain links TRBV19 with TRBJ2-1; 7 positions match TRBD1. Sequencing used peripheral blood. The CDR3 loop is CATSGQVQYNEQFF. CDR3 coding DNA: TGTGCCACTTCCGGACAGGTCCAATACAATGAGCAGTTCTTC. The entire variable domain, with the rest obtained from reference TRBV19 and TRBJ2-1, is as follows: DGGITQSPKYLFRKEGQNVTLSCEQNLNHDAMYWYRQDPGQGLRLIYYSQIVNDFQKGDIAEGYSVSREKKESFPLTVTSAQKNPTAFYLCATSGQVQYNEQFFGPGTRLTVL.